This T cell receptor (beta chain) is drawn from a study of blood T cell repertoires in COVID-19 (dated by TCRdb to about 2020). A note on the overall study: The collaborator samples originated in the United States, Italy and Spain and spanned the acute and convalescent phases of COVID-19. Sample metadata almost always included a de-identified subject ID, COVID-19 status, age in years and sex. The repertoires were released in a freely available public database intended as a resource for research on the immune response to SARS-CoV-2. The samples were drawn from the first 160 participants of the ongoing ImmuneRACE study and from 950 to 1,500 subjects provided by 6 global collaborators. The material from the prospective study consisted of cDNA or gDNA derived from T cells, B-cell-depleted T cells, or PBMCs. The dataset comprised deeply sampled blood TCRbeta repertoires from subjects exposed to, actively infected with, or recovered from COVID-19. HLA class I and class II types, where available, came from metadata supplied by the sample provider rather than from assay-based typing.

TCRbeta CDR3 regions were amplified from genomic DNA using the immunoSEQ Assay, a bias-controlled multiplex PCR. For the original study's pipeline: The number of nucleated cells in each sample was estimated from the amplification of reference gene primers within the assay. To quantify the absolute abundance of each unique TCRbeta CDR3 rearrangement, sequence reads were collapsed and filtered. For each sample, productive Simpson clonality was calculated by taking the square root of Simpson's diversity index across productive rearrangements. TCRdb retrieved this table from immuneACCESS and kept in-frame rearrangements only. Not all clones are present; in checked studies, unresolved V genes account for under half, and no reason is known for the remainder. From that table come the V and J calls and clone size; the DNA was used to work out D and trimming. This sample comprises 59,000 or so clones, roughly 80% of them detected only once. Jointly, the top ten make up about 12% of the sample.

Collaborating institutions collected whole blood in K2EDTA tubes following their own protocols. For TCRbeta analysis, collaborator samples were shipped as frozen whole blood, as isolated PBMCs, or as DNA extracted from either sample type. Here is what the overall study found, with its caveats: The quantity of clinical and demographic metadata differed by source and by participant and was supplied without curation.

From the germline V gene, CDR1 is SNHLY and CDR2 is FYNNEI. V loses 5 bases of germline sequence and J loses 2 bases, and the interval between the two ends is 12 bases. The CDR3 measures 15 amino acids from cysteine to phenylalanine. Only the CDR3 DNA stays, 45 bases, in frame from base 1. A remark on this clone: The antigen it binds to is not known. The input lacks base qualities; no much larger clone sits a single base away.

The chain was built from TRBV2 and TRBJ1-4; matching of 6 bases hints at TRBD1 as the D gene. The sequencing input was peripheral blood. The sequence was collected from a human donor in a cohort sampled during active COVID-19. The encoded CDR3 is CASSFGTGTNEKLFF. The nucleotide sequence is TGTGCCAGCAGTTTTGGTACAGGGACTAATGAAAAACTGTTTTTT. Beyond the CDR3, the reference TRBV2 and TRBJ1-4 genes provide the residues; the full variable domain reads: EPEVTQTPSHQVTQMGQEVILRCVPISNHLYFYWYRQILGQKVEFLVSFYNNEISEKSEIFDDQFSVERPDGSNFTLKIRSTKLEDSAMYFCASSFGTGTNEKLFFGSGTQLSVL.